This T cell receptor beta chain was identified in a study of CD8+CD57+ T cells in acquired aplastic anemia. Study-level findings and limits: Patients and controls were found to share about 31 CD8+ CDR3 sequences.

This clonotype was seen only a few times. Its antigen is as yet unknown. Per germline, CDR1 SGHRS and CDR2 YFSETQ. The CDR3 has 13 residues. The V and J ends lost 4 bases and 2 bases respectively, with 10 bases between them. Patients chosen for sequencing had CD8+CD57+ cells that had expanded, as shown by flow cytometry. In all patients, the disease was severe acquired aplastic anemia. Profiling of TCR beta VDJ combinations and CDR3 sequences used genomic DNA as template. TCRdb recomputed calls from the reads with MiXCR, one row per CDR3 protein. The repertoire holds 220,000 or so distinct CDR3 sequences, with over 55% as singletons.

This clonotype was obtained from a human donor with aplastic anemia. The chain recombines TRBV5-1 with TRBJ2-7; TRBD1 might be the D (5 bases). Sequencing was carried out using sorted CD4+, CD8+, or CD8+CD57+ T cells (not recorded which) from PBMCs. The CDR3 DNA is TGCGCCAGCAGCCCGGACACCGCCTACGAGCAGTACTTC. It yields the protein CASSPDTAYEQYF.